This is a list of T cell receptor beta chains from one sample in a study of CD8+ T cells in alopecia areata. Assay: immunoSEQ multiplex PCR; the TCRdb copy retains only in-frame clones and omits some. Of over 150,000 clones in the sample, 56% were seen once. Sequenced material: CD8+ T cells sorted from blood. The receptors originated from a human donor in good health. Both conserved end residues are part of each CDR3. Fields, in order: CDR3 protein, V gene, D gene. A D gene is named only where the DNA matches it firmly.

CASSSTADTRDQETQYF | TRBV11-2 | NA
CSVETPDEQYF | TRBV29-1 | NA
CASTQRGAPNNEQYF | TRBV6-1 | TRBD2
CASSQDSVAQYF | TRBV4-1 | NA
CASSTENNEQFF | TRBV5-4 | NA
CASSHELADRNTEAFF | TRBV4-1 | NA
CASSQEGGNEQFF | TRBV4-1 | TRBD2
CASSLGPQSPLETQYF | TRBV5-1 | NA
CASSAGQGGGYEQFF | TRBV5-6 | TRBD1
CASSGGTYVSYEQYF | TRBV25-1 | NA
CASSLGQGLGELFF | TRBV5-1 | NA
CASSSAPYNEQFF | TRBV7-8 | NA
CASSQENHRETQYF | TRBV4-1 | NA
CASSTRLLAQYF | TRBV21-1 | NA
CASSTLGGSGGAETQYF | TRBV5-6 | TRBD2
CASGGLAGVDTQYF | TRBV27 | TRBD2
CASSSMTSNYGYTF | TRBV6-5 | NA
CASRGQANNYGYTF | TRBV27 | TRBD1
CAWSRVDTEAFF | TRBV30 | NA
CASSLRTGGIGSPLHF | TRBV19 | TRBD1
CASTDRGPDTQYF | TRBV7-9 | TRBD1
CATSRGSPCSEQYF | TRBV15 | NA
CASSQEVSGELFF | TRBV4-1 | NA
CASSDRGYRYEQYF | TRBV2 | NA
CASRPSLEEGYTF | TRBV6-5 | NA
CASSQDRRTEAFF | TRBV5-5 | NA
CASLGTPMADTQYF | TRBV30 | NA